This TCR beta chain was recovered during a study of beta chain features in type 1 diabetes. Whole-study findings and limits: Cells carrying high TCR expression could end up over-represented when cDNA is sequenced. Type 1 diabetes patients had TCRB CDR3s that were shorter (moderately but significantly so) in all four CD4+ subsets.

As regards this clone: Its specificity is not known.

Reverse transcribing all isolated RNA meant expressed TCRB transcripts were sequenced. Deep immunoSEQ sequencing covered naive, central memory and regulatory T cell samples. TCRdb's table, derived via immunoSEQ multiplex PCR, lists solely in-frame clones and lacks some. The data contain 300,000 to 350,000 clones, around 8.5% of them singletons. The sequence was obtained from a man aged 25 to 40 with type 1 diabetes. The sample was central memory CD4+ T cells from blood.

The CDR3 DNA follows: TGTGCCTGGAGTGATGGGAGCAATCAGCCCCAGCATTTT. Its protein product is CAWSDGSNQPQHF. The chain has TRBV30 and TRBJ1-5; D is undetermined. CDR1 is GTSNPN, CDR2 SVGIG, per germline (reference sequence). The germline V and J ends were trimmed by 1 base and 1 base, with 5 bases remaining between them. The CDR3 consists of 13 residues.